The rows below give T cell receptor beta chains drawn from one sample of a study of graft-versus-host responses after intestinal transplantation. These TCRs' antigens remain unknown. TCRdb's copy holds only in-frame clones and misses some; the assay was immunoSEQ multiplex PCR. The sample has about 81,000 clones; about 89% are singletons. Sequencing was performed on unstimulated CD4+ T cells sorted from spleen or lymph node cells, taken before intestinal transplant. The origin of the receptors is a human donor who received an intestinal transplant. The CDR3 runs from the conserved cysteine through the conserved F or W. The order of the fields is CDR3 protein, CDR3 DNA, clone size, D gene, J gene, V gene. The D gene is left open where the match is weak. Expanded clones get a size class; other rows say once, few or many, or leave the size out.

CDR3: CASSYGVNYGYTF
DNA: TGTGCCAGCAGTTATGGAGTTAACTATGGCTACACCTTC
size: NA
D: NA
J: TRBJ1-2
V: TRBV6-5

CDR3: CASSVRGDSHYEQYF
DNA: TGTGCCAGCAGCGTAAGGGGGGACAGCCACTACGAGCAGTACTTC
size: NA
D: NA
J: TRBJ2-7
V: TRBV9

CDR3: CATSLEVAGNNEQFF
DNA: TGTGCCACCAGCCTCGAGGTAGCGGGAAACAATGAGCAGTTCTTC
size: NA
D: TRBD2
J: TRBJ2-1
V: TRBV15

CDR3: CASSQAWGGVQETQYF
DNA: TGCGCCAGCAGCCAAGCGTGGGGAGGGGTCCAAGAGACCCAGTACTTC
size: NA
D: TRBD2
J: TRBJ2-5
V: TRBV4-1

CDR3: CASSLGQASYEQYF
DNA: TGTGCCAGCAGCTTGGGACAGGCCTCCTACGAGCAGTACTTC
size: NA
D: TRBD1
J: TRBJ2-7
V: TRBV28

CDR3: CASGLIDTGELFF
DNA: TGTGCTAGTGGGCTTATAGACACCGGGGAGCTGTTTTTT
size: NA
D: NA
J: TRBJ2-2
V: TRBV12-5

CDR3: CASSPRRLGSEQYF
DNA: TGTGCCAGCAGTCCCCGACGGTTAGGGAGCGAGCAGTACTTC
size: NA
D: NA
J: TRBJ2-7
V: TRBV27

CDR3: CASRAAGDTQYF
DNA: TGTGCCAGCAGGGCTGCGGGGGATACGCAGTATTTT
size: NA
D: NA
J: TRBJ2-3
V: TRBV9

CDR3: CASSLRIIATRGETQYF
DNA: TGTGCCAGCAGCTTAAGGATCATAGCTACCCGAGGAGAGACCCAGTACTTC
size: NA
D: NA
J: TRBJ2-5
V: TRBV7-2

CDR3: CAWTWGRNTIYF
DNA: TGTGCCTGGACGTGGGGGCGGAACACCATATATTTT
size: NA
D: NA
J: TRBJ1-3
V: TRBV30

CDR3: CASSLSLLGANYGYTF
DNA: TGTGCCAGCAGCTTATCCCTTCTGGGAGCTAACTATGGCTACACCTTC
size: NA
D: NA
J: TRBJ1-2
V: TRBV7-9

CDR3: CASSPRGRTSTDTQYF
DNA: TGTGCCAGCAGCCCGAGGGGGCGGACTAGCACAGATACGCAGTATTTT
size: NA
D: TRBD1
J: TRBJ2-3
V: TRBV7-3

CDR3: CASSSIGQPQHF
DNA: TGTGCCAGCAGTTCGATTGGCCAGCCCCAGCATTTT
size: once
D: NA
J: TRBJ1-5
V: TRBV6-5

CDR3: CASSLRDRGTDTQYF
DNA: TGTGCCAGCAGCCTCCGGGACAGGGGCACAGATACGCAGTATTTT
size: NA
D: TRBD1
J: TRBJ2-3
V: TRBV7-6

CDR3: CASSSKGANTGELFF
DNA: TGCGCCAGCAGCTCAAAGGGGGCGAACACCGGGGAGCTGTTTTTT
size: NA
D: NA
J: TRBJ2-2
V: TRBV5-1

CDR3: CASSLAGGLQETQYF
DNA: TGCGCCAGCAGCTTAGCGGGGGGACTTCAAGAGACCCAGTACTTC
size: NA
D: TRBD2
J: TRBJ2-5
V: TRBV5-1

CDR3: CASSPRAALNTGELFF
DNA: TGTGCCAGCTCACCACGAGCGGCGTTGAACACCGGGGAGCTGTTTTTT
size: NA
D: NA
J: TRBJ2-2
V: TRBV18

CDR3: CATSRDLLGTNEKLFF
DNA: TGTGCCACCAGCAGAGATCTCCTCGGGACTAATGAAAAACTGTTTTTT
size: NA
D: NA
J: TRBJ1-4
V: TRBV15

CDR3: CASSPPGSIYEQYF
DNA: TGTGCCAGCAGCCCCCCAGGCAGCATCTACGAGCAGTACTTC
size: once
D: NA
J: TRBJ2-7
V: TRBV6-5

CDR3: CASSLGGNSYEQYF
DNA: TGTGCCAGCAGCTTGGGAGGCAACTCCTACGAGCAGTACTTC
size: NA
D: NA
J: TRBJ2-7
V: TRBV5-4

CDR3: CATSRVLGGFANTGELFF
DNA: TGTGCCACCAGCAGAGTCTTAGGCGGGTTCGCGAACACCGGGGAGCTGTTTTTT
size: NA
D: NA
J: TRBJ2-2
V: TRBV15

CDR3: CASQPTRGRGSDEQYF
DNA: TGTGCCAGCCAACCCACCCGGGGCAGGGGCAGCGACGAGCAGTACTTC
size: NA
D: NA
J: TRBJ2-7
V: TRBV28